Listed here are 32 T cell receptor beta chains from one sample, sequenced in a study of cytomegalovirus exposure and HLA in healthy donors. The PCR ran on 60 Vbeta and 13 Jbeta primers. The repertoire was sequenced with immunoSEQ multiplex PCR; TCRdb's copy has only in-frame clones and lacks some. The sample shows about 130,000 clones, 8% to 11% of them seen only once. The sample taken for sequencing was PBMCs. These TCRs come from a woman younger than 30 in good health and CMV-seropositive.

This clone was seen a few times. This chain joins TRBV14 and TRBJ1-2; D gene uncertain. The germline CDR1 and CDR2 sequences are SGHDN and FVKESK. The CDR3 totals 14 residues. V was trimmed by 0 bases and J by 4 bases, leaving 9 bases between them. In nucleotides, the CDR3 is TGTGCCAGCAGCCAAGATATGGACTTCTATGGCTACACCTTC. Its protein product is CASSQDMDFYGYTF.

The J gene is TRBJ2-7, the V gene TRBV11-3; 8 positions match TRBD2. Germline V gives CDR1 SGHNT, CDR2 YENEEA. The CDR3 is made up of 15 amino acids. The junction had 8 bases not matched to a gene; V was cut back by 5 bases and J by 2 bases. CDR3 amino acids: CASSHGGRTPYEQYF. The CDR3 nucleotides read TGTGCCAGCAGCCACGGCGGGAGGACACCCTACGAGCAGTACTTC.

The CDR3 nucleotides read TGCGCCAGCACCCTGTTAAAGCCCTCCACAGATACGCAGTATTTT. Protein sequence: CASTLLKPSTDTQYF. The chain has TRBV5-1 and TRBJ2-3; D remains ambiguous. Germline loops: CDR1 SGHRS, CDR2 YFSETQ. This CDR3 is built from 15 residues. V was shortened by 6 bases and J by 2 bases, with 16 bases between the two germline ends.

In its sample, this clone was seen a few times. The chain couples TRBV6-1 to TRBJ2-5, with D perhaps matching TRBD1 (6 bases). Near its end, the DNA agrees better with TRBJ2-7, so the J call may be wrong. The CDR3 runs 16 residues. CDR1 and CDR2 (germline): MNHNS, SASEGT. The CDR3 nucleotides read TGTGCCAGCAGTGAATATGTGGGGCAGGGGCGCTACGAGCAGTACTTC. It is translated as CASSEYVGQGRYEQYF.

The CDR3 DNA is TGTGCCAGCAGCCACCTTGGGGGAGGGAACGAGCAGTACTTC. Encoded protein: CASSHLGGGNEQYF. The chain combines TRBV6-6 with TRBJ2-7; TRBD2 matches at 7 bases. Germline CDR1 MNHNY, CDR2 SVGAGI (reference sequence). Trimming removed 6 bases from V and 5 bases from J; junction bases left unmatched: 10. The CDR3 length is 14 residues.

CDR3 sequence (DNA): TGTGCCAGCAGTTACTCCCCAGTTTCTCAACAGTACTACGAGCAGTACTTC. Protein product: CASSYSPVSQQYYEQYF. The chain employs TRBV28 and TRBJ2-7; no definite D call. The CDR3 sequence is 17 residues long. Germline assignment: CDR1 MDHEN and CDR2 SYDVKM. V was shortened by 4 bases and J by 3 bases, with 22 bases between the two germline ends.

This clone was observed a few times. DNA for the CDR3: TGTGCCAGTAGTGGACAGGGTGGGACCGGGGAGCTGTTTTTT. Protein sequence: CASSGQGGTGELFF. The genes are TRBV19 and TRBJ2-2; 8 bases are shared with TRBD1. From germline, CDR1 is LNHDA and CDR2 SQIVND (reference sequence). The CDR3 runs to 14 residues. After removal of 5 bases from V and 5 bases from J, the junction contained 4 bases not matched to a gene.

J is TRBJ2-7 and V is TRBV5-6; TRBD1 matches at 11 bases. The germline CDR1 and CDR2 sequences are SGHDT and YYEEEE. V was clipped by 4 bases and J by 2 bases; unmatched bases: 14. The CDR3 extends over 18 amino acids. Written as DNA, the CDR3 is TGTGCCAGCAGCCCAAGGACAGGGGGCGTCCCGAGTACCTACGAGCAGTACTTC. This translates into CASSPRTGGVPSTYEQYF.

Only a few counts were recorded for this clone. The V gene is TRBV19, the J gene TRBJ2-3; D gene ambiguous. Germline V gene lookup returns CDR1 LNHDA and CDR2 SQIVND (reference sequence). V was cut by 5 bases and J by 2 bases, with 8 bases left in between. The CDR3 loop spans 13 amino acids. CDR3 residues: CASSHPNTDTQYF. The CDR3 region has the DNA TGTGCCAGTAGTCACCCTAACACAGATACGCAGTATTTT.

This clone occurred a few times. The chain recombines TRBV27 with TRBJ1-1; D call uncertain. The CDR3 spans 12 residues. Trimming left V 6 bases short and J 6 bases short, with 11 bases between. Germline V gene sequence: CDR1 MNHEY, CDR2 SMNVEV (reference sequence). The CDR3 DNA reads TGTGCCAGCAGCACCGGGTATTCTGAAGCTTTCTTT. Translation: CASSTGYSEAFF.

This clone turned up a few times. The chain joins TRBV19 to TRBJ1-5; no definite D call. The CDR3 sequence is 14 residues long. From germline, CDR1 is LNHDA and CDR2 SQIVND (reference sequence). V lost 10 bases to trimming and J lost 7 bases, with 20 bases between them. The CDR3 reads CATQRGLGRQPQHF. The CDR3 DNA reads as TGTGCCACCCAGAGAGGGTTGGGGAGGCAGCCCCAGCATTTT. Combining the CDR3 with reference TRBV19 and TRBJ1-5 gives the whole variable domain DGGITQSPKYLFRKEGQNVTLSCEQNLNHDAMYWYRQDPGQGLRLIYYSQIVNDFQKGDIAEGYSVSREKKESFPLTVTSAQKNPTAFYLCATQRGLGRQPQHFGDGTRLSIL.

CDR3 amino acids: CASSNFHSPFTNEKLFF. For the CDR3, the DNA is TGTGCCAGCAGCAATTTCCACTCCCCCTTCACTAATGAAAAACTGTTTTTT. The V gene is TRBV9, the J gene TRBJ1-4, with D unresolved. The V and J ends lost 4 bases and 2 bases respectively, with 18 bases between them. The CDR3 length is 17 residues. Germline CDR1 and CDR2: SGDLS and YYNGEE.

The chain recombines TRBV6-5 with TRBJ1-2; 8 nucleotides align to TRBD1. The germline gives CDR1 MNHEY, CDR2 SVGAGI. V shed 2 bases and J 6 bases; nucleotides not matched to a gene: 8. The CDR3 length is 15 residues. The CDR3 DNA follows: TGTGCCAGCAGTTACCCAGTAACAGGGGGACATGGCTACACCTTC. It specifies CASSYPVTGGHGYTF.

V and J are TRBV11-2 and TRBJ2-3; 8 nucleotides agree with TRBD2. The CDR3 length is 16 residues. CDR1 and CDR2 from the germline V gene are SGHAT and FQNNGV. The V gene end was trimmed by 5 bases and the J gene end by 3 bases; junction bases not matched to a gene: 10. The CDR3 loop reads CASSRLREVETDTQYF. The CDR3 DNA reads TGTGCCAGCAGCCGCCTGCGGGAGGTGGAGACAGATACGCAGTATTTT.

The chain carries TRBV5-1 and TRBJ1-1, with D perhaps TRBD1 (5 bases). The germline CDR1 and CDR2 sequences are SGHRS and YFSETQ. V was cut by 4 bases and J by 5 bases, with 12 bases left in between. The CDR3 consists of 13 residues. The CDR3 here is CASSPLGGTEAFF. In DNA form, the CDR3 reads TGCGCCAGCAGCCCCCTCGGGGGAACTGAAGCTTTCTTT.

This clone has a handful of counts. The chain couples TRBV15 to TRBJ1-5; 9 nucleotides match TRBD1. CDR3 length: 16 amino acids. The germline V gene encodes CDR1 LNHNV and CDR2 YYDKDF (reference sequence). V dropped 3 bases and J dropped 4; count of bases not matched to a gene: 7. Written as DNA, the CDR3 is TGTGCCACCAGCAGCGACCGGGACAGGGTTAATCAGCCCCAGCATTTT. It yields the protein CATSSDRDRVNQPQHF. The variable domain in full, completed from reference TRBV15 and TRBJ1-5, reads DAMVIQNPRYQVTQFGKPVTLSCSQTLNHNVMYWYQQKSSQAPKLLFHYYDKDFNNEADTPDNFQSRRPNTSFCFLDIRSPGLGDTAMYLCATSSDRDRVNQPQHFGDGTRLSIL.

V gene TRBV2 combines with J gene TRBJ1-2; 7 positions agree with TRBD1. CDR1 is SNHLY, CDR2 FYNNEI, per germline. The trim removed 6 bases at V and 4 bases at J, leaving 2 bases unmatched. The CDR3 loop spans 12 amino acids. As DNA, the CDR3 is TGTGCCAGCAGGAGGGACAGCTATGGCTACACCTTC. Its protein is CASRRDSYGYTF.

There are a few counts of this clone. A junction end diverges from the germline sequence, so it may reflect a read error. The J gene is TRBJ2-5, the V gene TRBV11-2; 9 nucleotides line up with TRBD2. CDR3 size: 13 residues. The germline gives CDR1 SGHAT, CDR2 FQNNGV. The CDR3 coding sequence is TGTGCCAGCAGCCAAGATAGCGGGAGTGGTCGGGACTTC. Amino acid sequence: CASSQDSGSGRDF.

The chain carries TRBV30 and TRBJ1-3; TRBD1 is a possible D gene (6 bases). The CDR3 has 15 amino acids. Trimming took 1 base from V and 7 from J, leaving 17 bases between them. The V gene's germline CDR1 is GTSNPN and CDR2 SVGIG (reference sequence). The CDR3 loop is CAWSGVNRVWNTIYF. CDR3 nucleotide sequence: TGTGCCTGGAGTGGAGTAAACAGGGTCTGGAACACCATATATTTT.

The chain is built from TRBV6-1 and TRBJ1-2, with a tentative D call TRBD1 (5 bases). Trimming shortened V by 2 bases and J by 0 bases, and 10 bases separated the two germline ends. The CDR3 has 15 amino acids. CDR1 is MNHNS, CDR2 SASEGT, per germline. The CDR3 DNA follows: TGTGCCAGCAGTGAACAGGGCCAGCCTAACTATGGCTACACCTTC. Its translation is CASSEQGQPNYGYTF.

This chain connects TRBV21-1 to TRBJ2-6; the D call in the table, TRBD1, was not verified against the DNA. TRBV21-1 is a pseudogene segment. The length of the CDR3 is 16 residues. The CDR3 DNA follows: TGTGCCAGCAGCACCCTCAGGGGCTCTGGGGCCAACGTCCTGACTTTC. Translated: CASSTLRGSGANVLTF.

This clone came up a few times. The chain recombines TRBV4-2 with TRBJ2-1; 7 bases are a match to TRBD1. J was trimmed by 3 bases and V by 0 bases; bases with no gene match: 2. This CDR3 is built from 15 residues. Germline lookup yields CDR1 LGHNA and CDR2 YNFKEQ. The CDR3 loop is CASSQEGQLYNEQFF. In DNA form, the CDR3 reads TGTGCCAGCAGCCAAGAGGGACAGCTCTACAATGAGCAGTTCTTC.

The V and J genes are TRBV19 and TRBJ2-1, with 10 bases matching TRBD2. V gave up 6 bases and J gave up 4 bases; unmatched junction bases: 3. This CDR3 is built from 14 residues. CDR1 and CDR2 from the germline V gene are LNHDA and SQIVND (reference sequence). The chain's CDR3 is CASRRLAGYNEQFF. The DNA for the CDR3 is TGTGCCAGTAGGAGACTAGCGGGTTACAATGAGCAGTTCTTC.

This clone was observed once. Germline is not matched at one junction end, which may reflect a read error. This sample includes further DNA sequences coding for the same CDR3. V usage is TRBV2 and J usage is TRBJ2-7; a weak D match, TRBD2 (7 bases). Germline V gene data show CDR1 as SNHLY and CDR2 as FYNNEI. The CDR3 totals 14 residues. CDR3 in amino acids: CASSEWGGSNEQYF. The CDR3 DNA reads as TGTGCCAGTAGTGAGTGGGGGGGCTCGAACGAGCAGTACTTC.

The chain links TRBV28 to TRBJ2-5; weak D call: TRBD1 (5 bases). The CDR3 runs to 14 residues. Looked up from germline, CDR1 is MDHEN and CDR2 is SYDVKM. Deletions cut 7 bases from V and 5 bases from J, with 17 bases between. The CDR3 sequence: CASTPADSWETQYF. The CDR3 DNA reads TGTGCCAGCACCCCCGCCGACAGTTGGGAGACCCAGTACTTC. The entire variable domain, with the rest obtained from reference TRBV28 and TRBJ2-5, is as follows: DVKVTQSSRYLVKRTGEKVFLECVQDMDHENMFWYRQDPGLGLRLIYFSYDVKMKEKGDIPEGYSVSREKKERFSLILESASTNQTSMYLCASTPADSWETQYFGPGTRLLVL.

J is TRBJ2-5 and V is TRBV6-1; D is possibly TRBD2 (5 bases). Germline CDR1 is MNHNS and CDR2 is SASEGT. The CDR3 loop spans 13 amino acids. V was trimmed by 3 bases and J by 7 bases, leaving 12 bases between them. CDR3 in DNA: TGTGCCAGCAGTGACGTGAAAAGCGGGACCCAGTACTTC. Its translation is CASSDVKSGTQYF.

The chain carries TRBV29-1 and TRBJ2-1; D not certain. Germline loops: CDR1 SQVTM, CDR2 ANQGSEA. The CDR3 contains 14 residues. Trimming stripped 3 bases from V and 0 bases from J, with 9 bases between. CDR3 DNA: TGCAGCGTTGAGTCGTCGAGCTCCTACAATGAGCAGTTCTTC. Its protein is CSVESSSSYNEQFF.

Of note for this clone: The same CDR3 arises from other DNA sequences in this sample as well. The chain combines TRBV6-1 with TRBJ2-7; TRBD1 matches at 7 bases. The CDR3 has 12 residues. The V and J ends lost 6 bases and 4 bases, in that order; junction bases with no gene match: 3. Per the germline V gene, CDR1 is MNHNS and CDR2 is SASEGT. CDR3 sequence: CASRPTGYEQYF. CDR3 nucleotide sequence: TGTGCCAGCAGGCCGACAGGGTACGAGCAGTACTTC.

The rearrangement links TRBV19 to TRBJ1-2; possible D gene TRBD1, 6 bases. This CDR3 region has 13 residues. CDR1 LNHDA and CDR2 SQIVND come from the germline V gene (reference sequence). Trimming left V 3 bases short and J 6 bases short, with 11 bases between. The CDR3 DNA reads TGTGCCAGTAGTATGTGGGGGGGCGATGGCTACACCTTC. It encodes CASSMWGGDGYTF.

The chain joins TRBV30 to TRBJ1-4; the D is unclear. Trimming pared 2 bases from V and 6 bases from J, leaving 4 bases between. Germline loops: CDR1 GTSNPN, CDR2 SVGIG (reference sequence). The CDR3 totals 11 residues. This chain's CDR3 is CAWSLDEKLFF. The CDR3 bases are TGTGCCTGGAGTCTAGATGAAAAACTGTTTTTT.

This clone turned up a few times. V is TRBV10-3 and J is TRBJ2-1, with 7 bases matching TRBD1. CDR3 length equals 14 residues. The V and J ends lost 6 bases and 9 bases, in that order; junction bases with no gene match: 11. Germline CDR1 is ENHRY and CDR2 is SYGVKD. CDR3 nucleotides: TGTGCCATCAGCGACAGGGACGATTCTCGTGAGCAGTTCTTC. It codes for CAISDRDDSREQFF.

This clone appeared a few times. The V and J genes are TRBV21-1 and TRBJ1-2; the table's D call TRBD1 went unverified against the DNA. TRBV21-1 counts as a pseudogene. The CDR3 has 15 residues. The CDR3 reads CASTYGDSQTYGYTF. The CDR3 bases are TGTGCCAGCACCTATGGTGACAGCCAGACCTATGGCTACACCTTC.